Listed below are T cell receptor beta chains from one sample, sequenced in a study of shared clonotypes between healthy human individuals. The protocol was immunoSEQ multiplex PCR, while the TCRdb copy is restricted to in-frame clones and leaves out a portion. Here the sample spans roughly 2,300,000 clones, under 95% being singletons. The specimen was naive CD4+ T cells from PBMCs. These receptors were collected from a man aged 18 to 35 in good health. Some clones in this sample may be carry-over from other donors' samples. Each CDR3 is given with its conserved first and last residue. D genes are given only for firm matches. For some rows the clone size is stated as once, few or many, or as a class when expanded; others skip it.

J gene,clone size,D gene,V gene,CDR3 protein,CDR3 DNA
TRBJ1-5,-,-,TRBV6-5,CASSRQGSGNQPQHF,TGTGCCAGCAGTAGGCAGGGTTCGGGCAATCAGCCCCAGCATTTT
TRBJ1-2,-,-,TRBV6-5,CATLRHYGYTF,TGTGCCACCCTAAGACACTATGGCTACACCTTC
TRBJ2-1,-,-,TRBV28,CASSSGGNNEQFF,TGTGCCAGCAGTTCGGGCGGAAACAATGAGCAGTTCTTC
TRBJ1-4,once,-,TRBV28,CASSWGKANEKLFF,TGTGCCAGCAGTTGGGGTAAAGCTAATGAAAAACTGTTTTTT
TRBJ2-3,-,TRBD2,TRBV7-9,CASSLIAGGRDTQYF,TGTGCCAGCAGCTTGATAGCGGGAGGGCGGGATACGCAGTATTTT
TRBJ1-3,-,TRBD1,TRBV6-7,CASSYGSGGSGNTIYF,TGTGCCAGCAGTTACGGATCAGGGGGTTCCGGAAACACCATATATTTT
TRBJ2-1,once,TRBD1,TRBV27,CASSSYTGGEQFF,TGTGCCAGCAGTTCGTACACAGGGGGGGAGCAGTTCTTC
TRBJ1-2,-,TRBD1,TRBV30,CAWSVRQGGGYTF,TGTGCCTGGAGTGTACGACAGGGTGGTGGCTACACCTTC
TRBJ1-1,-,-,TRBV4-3,CASSQDGQGGTEAFF,TGCGCCAGCAGCCAAGACGGTCAGGGAGGCACTGAAGCTTTCTTT
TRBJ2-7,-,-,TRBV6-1,CASSELAREQYF,TGTGCCAGCAGTGAGTTAGCGAGGGAGCAGTACTTC
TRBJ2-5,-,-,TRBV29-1,CSVRGPTPAQYF,TGCAGCGTTCGCGGGCCAACCCCGGCCCAGTACTTC
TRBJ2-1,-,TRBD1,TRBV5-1,CASSFRQGGYNEQFF,TGCGCCAGCAGCTTCCGACAGGGGGGCTACAATGAGCAGTTCTTC
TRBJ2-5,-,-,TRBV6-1,CASSIRRVVETQYF,TGTGCCAGCAGTATACGTCGGGTCGTAGAGACCCAGTACTTC
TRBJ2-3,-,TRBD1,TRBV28,CASSFSTGLSTDTQYF,TGTGCCAGCAGTTTTTCGACAGGGCTTAGCACAGATACGCAGTATTTT
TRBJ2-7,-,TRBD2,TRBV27,CASSFRTSGRPLNEQYF,TGTGCCAGCAGTTTCCGGACTAGCGGGAGACCACTAAACGAGCAGTACTTC
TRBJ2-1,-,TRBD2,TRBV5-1,CASSWGLAGHYNEQFF,TGCGCCAGCAGCTGGGGACTAGCGGGACACTACAATGAGCAGTTCTTC
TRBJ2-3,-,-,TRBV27,CASSLGVGADTQYF,TGTGCCAGCAGTTTAGGTGTTGGGGCAGATACGCAGTATTTT
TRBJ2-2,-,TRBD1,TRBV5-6,CASSFWTGDTGELFF,TGTGCCAGCAGCTTTTGGACAGGGGACACCGGGGAGCTGTTTTTT
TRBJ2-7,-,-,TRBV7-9,CASSLSRGRGDPYEQYF,TGTGCCAGCAGCTTATCGAGGGGCAGGGGGGACCCCTACGAGCAGTACTTC
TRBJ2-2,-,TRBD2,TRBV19,CASGLAGGVSGELFF,TGTGCCAGCGGACTAGCGGGAGGGGTCTCCGGGGAGCTGTTTTTT
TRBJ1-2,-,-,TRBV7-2,CASSLVGIREGYTF,TGTGCCAGCAGCTTGGTAGGAATTCGCGAGGGCTACACCTTC
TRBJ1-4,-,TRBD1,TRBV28,CASRGQGVETNEKLFF,TGTGCCAGCAGGGGACAGGGTGTAGAAACTAATGAAAAACTGTTTTTT
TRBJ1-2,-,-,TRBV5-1,CASSFSQDGYTF,TGCGCCAGCAGCTTTAGCCAGGATGGCTACACCTTC
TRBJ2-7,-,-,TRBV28,CASSPNTYEQYF,TGTGCCAGCAGCCCGAATACCTACGAGCAGTACTTC
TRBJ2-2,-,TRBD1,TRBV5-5,CASSPPGQGFTGELFF,TGTGCCAGCAGCCCGCCGGGACAGGGTTTCACCGGGGAGCTGTTTTTT
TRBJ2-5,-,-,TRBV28,CASSFGETQYF,TGTGCCAGCAGTTTCGGTGAGACCCAGTACTTC
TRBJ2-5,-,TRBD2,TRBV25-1,CASSSGSQETQYF,TGTGCCAGTTCTAGCGGAAGCCAAGAGACCCAGTACTTC
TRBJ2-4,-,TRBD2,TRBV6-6,CASSSRDGRGDIQYF,TGTGCCAGCAGCTCCCGGGACGGGCGGGGGGACATTCAGTACTTC
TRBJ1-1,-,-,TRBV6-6,CASNPHTGMDSAFF,TGTGCCAGCAACCCCCATACAGGTATGGATTCCGCTTTCTTT
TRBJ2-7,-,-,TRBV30,CAWSGLGLRLEQYF,TGTGCCTGGAGTGGGCTAGGGCTCCGTTTAGAGCAGTACTTC
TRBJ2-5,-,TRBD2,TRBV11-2,CASSIGTSAPGTQYF,TGTGCCAGCAGCATCGGGACTAGCGCCCCGGGGACCCAGTACTTC
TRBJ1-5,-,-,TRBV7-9,CASSSDRDSNQPQHF,TGTGCCAGCAGCTCAGACCGGGATAGCAATCAGCCCCAGCATTTT
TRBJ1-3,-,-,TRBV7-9,CASSLGQRPLSGNTIYF,TGTGCCAGCAGCTTGGGCCAACGGCCTTTGTCTGGAAACACCATATATTTT
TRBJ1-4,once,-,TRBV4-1,CASSSPPGTTNEKLFF,TGCGCCAGCAGCTCTCCTCCCGGGACAACTAATGAAAAACTGTTTTTT
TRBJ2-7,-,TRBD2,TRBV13,CASTLGLAGVYEQYF,TGTGCCTCCACACTGGGGCTAGCGGGAGTATACGAGCAGTACTTC
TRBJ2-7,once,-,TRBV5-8,CASSLGITYEQYF,TGTGCCAGCAGCTTAGGTATAACCTACGAGCAGTACTTC
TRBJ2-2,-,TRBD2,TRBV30,CAWSGTSGTGELFF,TGTGCCTGGAGTGGGACTAGCGGCACCGGGGAGCTGTTTTTT
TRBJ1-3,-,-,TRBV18,CASSPSIVSSGNTIYF,TGTGCCAGCTCACCTTCGATAGTCAGCTCTGGAAACACCATATATTTT
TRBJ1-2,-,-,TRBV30,CAWSGSGNGYGYTF,TGTGCCTGGAGTGGGTCTGGTAACGGCTATGGCTACACCTTC
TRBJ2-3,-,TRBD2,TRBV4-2,CASSQAVGLAGVGSSTDTQYF,TGTGCCAGCAGCCAAGCTGTTGGACTAGCGGGTGTGGGATCTAGCACAGATACGCAGTATTTT
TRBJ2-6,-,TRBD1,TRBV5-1,CASSPGQGKSGANVLTF,TGCGCCAGCAGCCCTGGACAGGGTAAATCTGGGGCCAACGTCCTGACTTTC
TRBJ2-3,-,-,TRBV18,CASSPIESTDTQYF,TGTGCCAGCTCACCGATTGAAAGCACAGATACGCAGTATTTT
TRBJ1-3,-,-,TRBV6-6,CASSLGAGNTIYF,TGTGCCAGCAGTTTGGGGGCTGGAAACACCATATATTTT
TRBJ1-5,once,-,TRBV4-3,CASSQERGRGNQPQHF,TGCGCCAGCAGCCAAGAAAGGGGTCGTGGCAATCAGCCCCAGCATTTT
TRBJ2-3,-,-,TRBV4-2,CASSQESGRASDTQYF,TGTGCCAGCAGCCAAGAAAGTGGGAGAGCGTCAGATACGCAGTATTTT
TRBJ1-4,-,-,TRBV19,CASTGQPTNEKLFF,TGTGCCAGTACCGGGCAGCCAACTAATGAAAAACTGTTTTTT
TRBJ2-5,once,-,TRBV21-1,CASSFRDETQYF,TGTGCCAGCAGCTTCAGGGACGAGACCCAGTACTTC
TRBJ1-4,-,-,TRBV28,CASRRTIATNEKLFF,TGTGCCAGCAGGCGGACCATTGCAACTAATGAAAAACTGTTTTTT
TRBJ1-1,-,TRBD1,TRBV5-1,CASSPGQGYINTEAFF,TGCGCCAGCAGTCCGGGACAGGGCTATATCAACACTGAAGCTTTCTTT
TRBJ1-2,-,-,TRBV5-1,CASSSGPGEDGYTF,TGCGCCAGCAGCTCCGGCCCAGGGGAGGATGGCTACACCTTC
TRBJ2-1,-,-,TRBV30,CAWNLDWERYEQFF,TGTGCCTGGAACCTTGACTGGGAGCGGTATGAGCAGTTCTTC
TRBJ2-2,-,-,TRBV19,CASSPGPNTGELFF,TGTGCCAGTAGCCCCGGACCTAACACCGGGGAGCTGTTTTTT
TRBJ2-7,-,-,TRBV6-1,CASSEIGYEQYF,TGTGCCAGCAGTGAAATCGGCTACGAGCAGTACTTC
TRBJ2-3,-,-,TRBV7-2,CASLGRGTDTQYF,TGTGCCAGCCTCGGGAGAGGTACAGATACGCAGTATTTT
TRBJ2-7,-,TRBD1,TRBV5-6,CASRLEGQRGEQYF,TGTGCCAGCAGGCTCGAGGGACAGAGAGGCGAGCAGTACTTC